This paragraph covers one TCR beta chain sequence. Its antigen is still unknown. It has no much larger one-base neighbor in the sample; base qualities were not kept. The entry originates in a study of shared clonotypes between healthy human individuals (dated by TCRdb to 2018 to 2020). With respect to the entire study: The cohort included a few men and a couple of women between 18 and 49 years of age. Different laboratories and diverse techniques were used to prepare libraries and sequence TCR repertoires, to increase sequencing depth and limit assay-specific biases. Each donor's leukapheresis produced roughly between roughly 0.85 and 9.5 billion PBMCs. Per donor, three plates each were used for CD4 naive and CD4 memory, two for CD8 naive, and one for CD8 memory. Blood TCR repertoires of five healthy adults were deeply sequenced to estimate repertoire size and the extent of clonotype sharing between individuals. Summary of the overall study and its limitations: Pairwise subsampling led to the expectation that sequencing depth would affect the degree of clonotype sharing among donors. Rarefaction of sorted-subset datasets indicated incomplete sequencing despite the large sequencing depth. Sampling was restricted to blood, and TCR repertoires in tissues likely differ from the TCR repertoires found in blood. The small number of donors limited the genetic and exposure-history diversity represented. Compared with non-shared clonotypes, the clonotypes found in all four sorted-subset donors had higher generation probabilities. Sharing across several donors was observed for 5% to 6.5% of naive CD4, around 3.5% of naive CD8, roughly 2.3% of memory CD4, and about 0.4% of memory CD8 clonotypes. Estimated clonotype richness was generally larger for naive than for memory subsets.

The donors were healthy, HIV-negative adults who had no recently reported acute infections or vaccinations. All donors were Caucasian adults living in Nashville, Tennessee, USA. CD4+ T cells were enriched by magnetic negative selection, after which naive cells were positively selected on CD45RA and the negative fraction was taken as the memory subset. Blood was collected by leukapheresis, and PBMCs were isolated by Ficoll-Histopaque density gradient centrifugation and then cryopreserved in liquid nitrogen vapor phase. Analytical flow cytometry was used to check the purity and quantity of every magnetically sorted T cell population. Each sorted fraction had its genomic DNA isolated and then quantified by UV absorbance on a Nanodrop 2000c. Using the deep immunoSEQ assay, multiplex PCR amplified TCR CDR3 regions from genomic DNA. For each cell subset, the extracted genomic DNA was distributed evenly across all wells of several immunoSEQ 96-well plates, and each plate served as one replicate. For sorted subsets, about 210 ng of genomic DNA, equivalent to some 30,000 T cell genomes, went into each replicate PCR. Purified libraries were measured with a Qubit 3.0 fluorometer, size-checked on a Bioanalyzer 2100, and measured again with the KAPA Library Quantification kit. Every immunoSEQ 96-well plate was sequenced on a separate single-read 150-cycle Illumina NextSeq 550 flow cell. Per the source publication's procedure: Because the immunoSEQ output included only junctional sequences and no quality scores, the filtering could not be the same as the filtering used for full-length reads. To assign V/J genes and CDR3, sequences were annotated using PyIR, a Python wrapper for IgBLAST v1.9, with IMGT germline references. Reads were removed for weak V/J assignments (E-value above 1e-6), missing CDR3, stop codons, out-of-frame junctions, or ambiguous translated residues. V3J clonotypes were defined as sequences sharing the same inferred V gene, J gene, and CDR3 amino acid sequence. Percentage overlap between repertoires was calculated by dividing the number of shared unique clonotypes by the size of the smaller repertoire. Richness of each repertoire was evaluated using RTK rarefaction, the Chao1 estimator, and Recon v2.1 estimates of unobserved clonotypes. OLGA was used to compute generation probabilities for all TCRbeta clonotypes that the gDNA method yielded from a handful of donors. Held by TCRdb, this immuneACCESS table contains in-frame sequences only and omits some clones. Under half of the omission traces to an unresolved V gene where checked; the cause of the rest is unknown. V, J and clone size are taken as reported in that table, and D and trimming were inferred from the DNA itself. Within this sample are some 2,500,000 clones, with roughly 93% of them counted one time only. The ten largest make up approximately 0.36% of the sample.

Including the terminal cysteine and phenylalanine, the CDR3 comprises 13 residues. CDR3 DNA only is kept here, 39 bases in frame from base 1. The V and J ends are trimmed by 6 bases and 5 bases, leaving 13 bases between them. Sequences MDHEN (CDR1) and SYDVKM (CDR2) are obtained from the germline V gene. The receptor comes from a young man in good health. Some clones in this sample may be carry-over from other donors' samples. Rearrangement joined TRBV28 to TRBJ1-2; the best D guess is TRBD1, with 6 bases matching. Sequenced sample: naive CD4+ T cells from PBMCs. The sample's cell subset or site label, in plain terms: CD45RA+ positively selected. The CDR3 here reads CASSRTASYGYTF. The DNA sequence is given as TGTGCCAGCAGCAGGACAGCTAGTTATGGCTACACCTTC.